Shown below are 9 T cell receptor beta chains from a single sample sequenced in a study of blood T cell repertoires in COVID-19 (TCRdb year 2020). Libraries were prepared through the immunoSEQ multiplex PCR assay. This is the immuneACCESS table as TCRdb keeps it, with only in-frame sequences that have V and J called. A part of the clones is gone; compared with another copy, unresolved V genes explain less than half, and the rest is unexplained. This sample has more than 45,000 clones in its table, and about nine tenths of those were observed once. The top ten clonotypes cover around 1.5% of the sample. Material: peripheral blood. These receptors originate from a man between 60 and 75 years old with acute or convalescent COVID-19.

This sequence joins TRBV28 and TRBJ1-5, with 7 bases identical to TRBD1. The ends lost 6 bases at V and 6 bases at J; junction bases unmatched: 2. The CDR3 runs 12 residues. CDR1 is MDHEN, CDR2 SYDVKM, per germline. In DNA form, the CDR3 reads TGTGCCAGCAGGACAGGGATTCAGCCCCAGCATTTT. Its translation is CASRTGIQPQHF.

The rearrangement uses TRBV19 and TRBJ1-5; D is perhaps TRBD1 (5 bases). V lost 2 bases to trimming and J lost 5 bases, with 10 bases between them. Germline CDR1 is LNHDA and CDR2 is SQIVND (reference sequence). This CDR3 is 14 amino acids long. The CDR3 sequence is CASSIIGVDQPQHF. Written as DNA, the CDR3 is TGTGCCAGTAGTATAATAGGGGTGGATCAGCCCCAGCATTTT. Looking up the rest from reference TRBV19 and TRBJ1-5 gives the full variable domain: DGGITQSPKYLFRKEGQNVTLSCEQNLNHDAMYWYRQDPGQGLRLIYYSQIVNDFQKGDIAEGYSVSREKKESFPLTVTSAQKNPTAFYLCASSIIGVDQPQHFGDGTRLSIL.

This chain uses TRBV4-2 with TRBJ2-3, with 10 bases matching TRBD2. Looked up from germline, CDR1 is LGHNA and CDR2 is YNFKEQ. V trimming: 4 bases; J trimming: 5 bases; junction bases outside the gene matches: 9. The CDR3 has 16 amino acids. The CDR3 nucleotides read TGTGCCAGCAGCCCTCGCCTAGCGGGAGAGCAAGATACGCAGTATTTT. Residues: CASSPRLAGEQDTQYF.

This rearrangement joins TRBV6-4 to TRBJ2-6; D is perhaps TRBD1 (5 bases). This CDR3 has 15 amino acids. The germline V gene has CDR1 MRHNA and CDR2 SNTAGT. The V end was cut by 0 bases, the J end by 4 bases, with 7 bases between. The CDR3 protein is CASSDSRAGANVLTF. The DNA for the CDR3 is TGTGCCAGCAGTGACTCCAGGGCGGGGGCCAACGTCCTGACTTTC.

The V call is TRBV3-1 (or the pseudogene TRBV3-2), the J call TRBJ1-5; TRBD1 might be the D (5 bases). The CDR3 sequence is 14 residues long. CDR1 is LGHDT, CDR2 YNNKEL, per germline (reference sequence). With 4 bases removed from V and 6 bases from J, the gap between germline ends came to 13 bases. The CDR3 coding sequence is TGTGCCAGCAGCCTCTCACAGGACGGTCAGCCCCAGCATTTT. It specifies CASSLSQDGQPQHF.

The chain couples TRBV6-5 to TRBJ1-1, with D unclear. This CDR3 is built from 15 residues. V was trimmed by 3 bases and J by 8 bases, leaving 19 bases between them. Germline V gene lookup returns CDR1 MNHEY and CDR2 SVGAGI. The CDR3 reads CASSYAGRMDGEAFF. The CDR3 region has the DNA TGTGCCAGCAGTTATGCGGGGAGAATGGACGGGGAAGCTTTCTTT.

The chain recombines TRBV7-2 with TRBJ1-5; unclear D gene. CDR1 SGHTA and CDR2 FQGNSA come from the germline V gene. The CDR3 loop spans 15 amino acids. Trimming removed 1 base from V and 7 bases from J, with 14 bases in between. CDR3 amino acids: CASSLVAQAAQPQHF. The CDR3 nucleotides are TGTGCCAGCAGCTTAGTCGCCCAAGCTGCCCAGCCCCAGCATTTT.

The chain joins TRBV30 to TRBJ1-2, with TRBD1 matching 7 bases. Trimming at V came to 2 bases and at J to 8 bases, leaving 8 bases not matched to a gene. Germline-derived CDR1 and CDR2 are GTSNPN and SVGIG (reference sequence). The CDR3 extends over 13 amino acids. The CDR3 DNA follows: TGTGCCTGGAGTCCATGGAGGGACAGCGGCTACACCTTC. It yields the protein CAWSPWRDSGYTF.

This chain links TRBV28 with TRBJ1-2, with TRBD1 matching over 11 bases. This CDR3 has 15 amino acids. Germline V gene sequence: CDR1 MDHEN, CDR2 SYDVKM. Trimming took 4 bases from V and 5 from J; bases not matched to a gene: 6. The CDR3 DNA reads TGTGCCAGCAGTTCCCGGGACAGGGGGGGTTATGGCTACACCTTC. Its translation: CASSSRDRGGYGYTF.